The rows below give T cell receptor beta chains drawn from one sample of a study of OX40 agonist ivuxolimab in advanced cancers. Only in-frame clones appear in the TCRdb table, and some are missing; sequencing was by immunoSEQ multiplex PCR. The sample lists about 22,000 clones, 86% occurring once. The specimen was CD4+ or CD8+ T cells sorted from blood, collected in a trial of the OX40 agonist ivuxolimab. All receptors derive from an adult with an advanced solid tumor such as melanoma, head and neck, liver or kidney cancer. Each CDR3 is given with its conserved first and last residue. Some rows have no size entry. The others give once, few or many, or a class for an expanded clone.

clone_size v_call cdr3_aa
large TRBV29-1 CSVEDYNEQFF
. TRBV27 CASSFTGAISYNEQYF
. TRBV4-3 CASSQDETSDVYEQYF
. TRBV7-2 CASRDGSSYEQYF
. TRBV28 CASSLFGNQPQHF
. TRBV5-6 CASSLGRGKYYGYTF
. TRBV15 CATGQGLAGSYEQYF
once TRBV4-1 CASSQVPPGGNTEAFF
. TRBV9 CASSDDRGYTGELFF
. TRBV7-2 CASSVRPGQIKETQYF
. TRBV15 CATSGTWTGGLSAEAFF
. TRBV4-1 CASSQDPTGFQETQYF
. TRBV6-1 CASSDRDVYEQYF
. TRBV4-1 CASSQVGLAGLNEQFF
. TRBV19 CASSIYWGFSNQPQHF
. TRBV5-4 CASRKAGTNTGELFF
. TRBV7-9 CASSPGQGGYNEQFF
. TRBV30 CAWSAAGGFTEAFF
. TRBV6-6 CASNQRWDEQFF
. TRBV6-1 CASSEGPGPLYEQYF
. TRBV11-1 CASSPPGTYEQYF
few TRBV14 CASSQLAGGTSQYF
. TRBV11-1 CASSPGTGTGYTF
. TRBV7-9 CASSLRSGQVQETQYF
. TRBV7-2 CASSPEGDEQFF
. TRBV15 CATSRELAGGSSDTQYF
once TRBV6-1 CASSVSGGWEQYF
. TRBV27 CASSFRENTEAFF
. TRBV15 CATSGNNYGYTF
. TRBV19 CASSSPLSRSSYNEQFF
. TRBV5-6 CASSLYVQGGIQYF
. TRBV15 CATRAQLVEYNEQFF
. TRBV28 CASGRDRVNTEAFF
. TRBV29-1 CSVEGQNTGELFF
. TRBV27 CASSYLPPVEQFF
. TRBV7-9 CASSSEDRGPYEQYF
. TRBV14 CASSQGPRINYGYTF
. TRBV19 CASSPETGGYYGYTF
. TRBV30 CAVSRDSDSYEQYF
once TRBV5-4 CASSLGTEQPTF
. TRBV19 CASSNSYEQYF
. TRBV7-9 CASSARGSTLSHTGELFF